This T cell receptor beta chain was sequenced in a study of identical twins. Broader study findings: Within beta out-of-frame sequences, the excess sharing observed between twins was weaker. For cord blood, abundant beta clonotypes had fewer insertions, unlike memory repertoires, which showed none.

In germline, CDR1 is LGHNA, CDR2 YNFKEQ. Trimming pared 0 bases from V and 3 bases from J, leaving 10 bases between. This CDR3 has 15 residues. Donors were all healthy Caucasians. This clonotype was counted only a few times. Its matching antigen is unknown. Using its own MiXCR run on the 5' RACE reads, TCRdb lists one record per CDR3 protein. The sample carries 1,800,000 or so distinct CDR3 sequences, less than 35% recorded once. This TCR came from a newborn girl in good health. The sample was cord blood. This chain uses TRBV4-2 with TRBJ2-3; unclear D gene. CDR3 DNA sequence: TGTGCCAGCAGCCAAGAGGTGCCCCTTACAGATACGCAGTATTTT. This gives the protein CASSQEVPLTDTQYF.